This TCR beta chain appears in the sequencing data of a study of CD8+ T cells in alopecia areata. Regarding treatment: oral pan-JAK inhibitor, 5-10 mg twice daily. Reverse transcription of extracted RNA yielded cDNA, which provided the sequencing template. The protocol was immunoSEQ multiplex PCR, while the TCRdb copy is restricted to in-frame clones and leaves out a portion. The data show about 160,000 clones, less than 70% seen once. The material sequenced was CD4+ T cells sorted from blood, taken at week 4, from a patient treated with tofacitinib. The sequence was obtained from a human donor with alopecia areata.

The CDR3 sequence: CASSVVSENTEAFF. CDR3 DNA: TGTGCCAGCAGCGTAGTTTCCGAGAACACTGAAGCTTTCTTT. The chain joins TRBV9 to TRBJ1-1; D ambiguous. This CDR3 has 14 amino acids. The germline V gene encodes CDR1 SGDLS and CDR2 YYNGEE. Trimming took 0 bases from V and 1 from J, leaving 7 bases between them.